Sequencing of this T cell receptor beta chain was carried out in a study of technical replicates of blood from a handful of donors. Assay: immunoSEQ multiplex PCR; the TCRdb copy retains only in-frame clones and omits some. The data show about 70,000 clones, 80% to 95% seen once. The CDR3 runs to 14 residues. In germline, CDR1 is MGHRA, CDR2 YSYEKL. V lost 1 base, J lost 8 bases, and 12 bases lay in between. The rearrangement joins TRBV4-1 to TRBJ2-1; TRBD2 is a possible D gene (6 bases). The TCR comes from a human donor in good health. Specimen: T cells isolated from PBMCs. This chain's CDR3 is CASSQVGPGDEQFF. The CDR3 nucleotides read TGCGCCAGCAGCCAAGTGGGCCCGGGGGATGAGCAGTTCTTC.